The entry below describes one T cell receptor beta chain. This clonotype was seen repeatedly, ten times or more. What this receptor recognizes is not known. No per-base quality is available; no much larger clone lies one base away. The CDR3 runs 16 amino acids, cysteine and phenylalanine included. Solely the CDR3 DNA is kept, with 48 bases framed from the first base. V lost 5 bases and J lost 3 bases; the stretch between them is 16 bases long. CDR1 MDHEN and CDR2 SYDVKM are derived from the germline V gene. The meaning of the sample's treatment or condition label: allogeneic hematopoietic cell transplantation with graft depleted of TCRalphabeta T cells and CD19 B cells. The transplant recipients were children given TCRalphabeta/CD19-depleted allogeneic hematopoietic cell grafts. This sample is part of a study of T-cell reconstitution after alpha-beta-depleted transplantation in children (dated by TCRdb to about 2016). Turning to the overall study: The study quantitatively tracked T-cell immune reconstitution after TCRalphabeta/CD19-depleted allogeneic hematopoietic cell transplantation in children using TCR repertoire profiling. The investigation overall reported the following: Hyperexpanded clone frequencies declined over subsequent months; after one year, T-cell counts and TCRbeta diversity were mostly attributed to newly produced T cells. Apparently early alphabetaT-cell count recovery about two months after transplant reportedly relied on only several hundred rapidly expanded clones derived from non-depleted graft cells. In some patients, the high TCRbeta diversity seen at day 60 was put down to recipient T cells and intrathymic progenitors that had survived conditioning.

Library creation used PCR. TCRdb names Illumina HiSeq 2500 as the instrument used. To normalize quantification of the TCRbeta repertoire, the TCR libraries were built with molecular barcoding that relied on unique molecular identifiers. The raw public reads went through TCRdb reprocessing: fastp at Q25, MiXCR clone calling, in-frame beta chains kept. CDR3 protein duplicates are merged, each entry listing the most common genes and DNA. For this sample the table gives a few hundred thousand distinct CDR3 sequences, of which over 9% were detected only once. The ten largest clones represent less than 9% of the sample.

The starting material was PBMCs, obtained before TCRalphabeta/CD19-depleted stem cell transplant. The sequence links TRBV28 to TRBJ1-4; no D gene can be assigned with confidence. This clonotype was obtained from a boy in the first two years of life with acute myeloid leukemia, due to receive a stem cell transplant. Here is the DNA: TGTGCCAGCAGTGGGGTGAGGCGCGGACCTAATGAAAAACTGTTTTTT. Its amino acids are CASSGVRRGPNEKLFF.